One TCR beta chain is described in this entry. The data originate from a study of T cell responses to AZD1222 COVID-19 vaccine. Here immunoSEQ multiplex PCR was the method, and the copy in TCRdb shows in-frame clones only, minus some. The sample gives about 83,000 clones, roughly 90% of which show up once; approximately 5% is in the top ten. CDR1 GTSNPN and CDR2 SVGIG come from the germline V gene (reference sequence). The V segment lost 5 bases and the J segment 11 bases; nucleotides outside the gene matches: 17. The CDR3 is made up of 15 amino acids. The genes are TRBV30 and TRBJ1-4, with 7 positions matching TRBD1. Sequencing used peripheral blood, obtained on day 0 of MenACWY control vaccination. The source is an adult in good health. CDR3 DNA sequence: TGTGCCTGGGAATACCTTACCGGACAGGAGACTAAACTGTTTTTT. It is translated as CAWEYLTGQETKLFF.